Given below is one T cell receptor beta chain in context. The target antigen is unknown. The data belong to a study of shared clonotypes between healthy human individuals. Study-wide points: Clonotype sharing across several donors was observed for 4.5% to 6.5% of naive CD4 clonotypes.

Donors comprised only Caucasian adults living in Nashville, Tennessee. The assay ran at deep level. Several immunoSEQ 96-well plates shared each subset's DNA, each plate a replicate. Only in-frame clones appear in the TCRdb table, and some are missing; sequencing was by immunoSEQ multiplex PCR. The table includes around 700,000 clones, about 80% detected once. Per the germline V gene, CDR1 is MNHEY and CDR2 is SMNVEV (reference sequence). Trimming stripped 3 bases from V and 12 bases from J, with 18 bases between. The CDR3 has 13 amino acids. The gene calls are TRBV27 and TRBJ2-7; D might be TRBD2 (5 bases). The receptor comes from a young woman in good health. The material sequenced was memory CD4+ T cells sorted from blood. Sample subset: CD45RA-negative fraction. CDR3 in amino acids: CASSFRRGSLGYF. The CDR3 DNA reads as TGTGCCAGCAGTTTCCGGCGAGGGAGCTTGGGGTACTTC.